This T cell receptor (delta chain) was recorded in a study of human gamma delta and Vdelta1 T cells (dated by TCRdb to the late 2010s). Regarding the research as a whole: The study examined Delta One T cells, which are Vd1+ gamma-delta T cells, as cytotoxic effectors against acute myeloid leukemia.

With respect to this clone: Its binding antigen is unknown. This may stem from a read error, because a much larger clone lies one nucleotide away.

V drops 5 bases and J drops 2 bases, leaving 45 bases in between. Including cysteine and phenylalanine, the CDR3 has 25 amino acids. Left in the record is the CDR3 DNA by itself, 75 bases read in frame from the first base. Sequences TSWWSYY (CDR1) and QGS (CDR2) are obtained from the germline V gene. Library construction relied on PCR. TCRdb records Illumina MiSeq as the sequencer. Clone calls in TCRdb were regenerated from the public reads with CATT, after which identical DNA sequences shared one row. Counted in this sample were about 4,100 delta-chain clones; more than 20% of them appeared once. The ten largest clones add up to around 63% of the sample.

Sequences were obtained from naive CD27+ Vdelta1 gamma-delta T cells from blood. This chain joins TRDV1 to TRDJ1; the D assignment is uncertain and may be TRDD2 or TRDD3, with 5 bases supporting each. The sequence derives from a human donor in good health. The nucleotides are TGTGCTCTTGGGCAACCGGTGGTGTGGACGACTCCACCTAGTCCCCTACATCTGGGAACCGATAAACTCATCTTT. Its translation reads: CALGQPVVWTTPPSPLHLGTDKLIF.